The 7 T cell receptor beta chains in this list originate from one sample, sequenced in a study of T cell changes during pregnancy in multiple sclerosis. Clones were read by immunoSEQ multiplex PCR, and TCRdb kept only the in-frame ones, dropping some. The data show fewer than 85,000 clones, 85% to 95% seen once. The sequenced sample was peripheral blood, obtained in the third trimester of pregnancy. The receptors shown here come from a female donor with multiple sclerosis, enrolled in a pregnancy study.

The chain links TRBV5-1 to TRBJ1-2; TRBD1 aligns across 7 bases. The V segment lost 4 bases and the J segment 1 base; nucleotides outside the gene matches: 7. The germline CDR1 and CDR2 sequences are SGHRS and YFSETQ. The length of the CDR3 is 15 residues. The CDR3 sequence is CASSVPRDSNYGYTF. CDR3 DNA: TGCGCCAGCAGCGTACCCCGGGACAGTAACTATGGCTACACCTTC.

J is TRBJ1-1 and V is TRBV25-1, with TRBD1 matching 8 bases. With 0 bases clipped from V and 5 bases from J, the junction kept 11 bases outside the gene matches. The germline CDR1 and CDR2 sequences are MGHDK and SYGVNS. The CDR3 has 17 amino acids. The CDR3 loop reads CASSEYFVSGGKTEAFF. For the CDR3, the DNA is TGTGCCAGCAGTGAATATTTTGTCTCAGGGGGCAAGACTGAAGCTTTCTTT.

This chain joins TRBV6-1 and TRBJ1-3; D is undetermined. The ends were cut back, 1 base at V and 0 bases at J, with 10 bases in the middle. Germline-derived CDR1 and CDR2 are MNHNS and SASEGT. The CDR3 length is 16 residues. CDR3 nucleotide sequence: TGTGCCAGCAGTGAAGGGGCCCGAAGCTCTGGAAACACCATATATTTT. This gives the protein CASSEGARSSGNTIYF.

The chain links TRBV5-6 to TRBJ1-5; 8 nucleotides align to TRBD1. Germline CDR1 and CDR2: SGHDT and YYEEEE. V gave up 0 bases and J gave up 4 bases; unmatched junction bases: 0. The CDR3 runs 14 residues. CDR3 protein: CASSLGTGNQPQHF. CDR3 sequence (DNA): TGTGCCAGCAGCTTGGGGACAGGGAATCAGCCCCAGCATTTT.

The CDR3 nucleotides are TGTGCCAGCAGCTATGGGGACAGCGCTAATGAAAAACTGTTTTTT. It yields the protein CASSYGDSANEKLFF. The gene calls are TRBV13 and TRBJ1-4, with 7 bases fitting TRBD1. V was pared by 4 bases and J by 3 bases, with 5 bases of the junction left unmatched. CDR1 PRHDT and CDR2 FYEKMQ come from the germline V gene (reference sequence). The CDR3 totals 15 residues.

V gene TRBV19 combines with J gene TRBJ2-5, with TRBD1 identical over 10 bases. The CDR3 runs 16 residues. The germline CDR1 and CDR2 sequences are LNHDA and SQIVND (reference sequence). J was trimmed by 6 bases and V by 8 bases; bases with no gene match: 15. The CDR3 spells CASSFSGTGVLKTQYF. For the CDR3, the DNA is TGTGCCAGTTCCTTCTCCGGGACAGGGGTTTTGAAGACCCAGTACTTC.

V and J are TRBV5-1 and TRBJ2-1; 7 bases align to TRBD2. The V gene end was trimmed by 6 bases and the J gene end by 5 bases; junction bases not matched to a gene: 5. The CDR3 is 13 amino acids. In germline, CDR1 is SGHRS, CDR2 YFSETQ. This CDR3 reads CASNGGGDNEQFF. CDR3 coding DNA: TGCGCCAGCAATGGTGGGGGGGACAATGAGCAGTTCTTC.